This record concerns one T cell receptor (beta chain) sequence. What it recognizes is unknown. These data belong to a study of T cell responses to AZD1222 COVID-19 vaccine. Study conclusions and caveats: In a largely white British group with more females than males, clonal diversity was possibly underestimated.

Generated by immunoSEQ multiplex PCR, the TCRdb table keeps only in-frame clones and is missing some. The sample shows 95,000 to 150,000 clones, around 91% of them seen only once. The clonotype was recovered from an adult in good health. This specimen was peripheral blood, taken on day 0 of AZD1222 vaccination.

This chain's CDR3 is CASSTRTGGFFPQNNEQFF. The CDR3 DNA sequence: TGTGCCAGTAGTACACGGACAGGGGGCTTTTTTCCGCAAAACAATGAGCAGTTCTTC. The chain is built from TRBV19 and TRBJ2-1; 11 positions agree with TRBD1. The CDR3 length is 19 residues. Germline CDR1 reads LNHDA; CDR2 reads SQIVND (reference sequence). Trimming cost V 4 bases and J 5 bases; bases outside gene matches: 16. Complete variable domain (other parts from reference TRBV19 and TRBJ2-1): DGGITQSPKYLFRKEGQNVTLSCEQNLNHDAMYWYRQDPGQGLRLIYYSQIVNDFQKGDIAEGYSVSREKKESFPLTVTSAQKNPTAFYLCASSTRTGGFFPQNNEQFFGPGTRLTVL.